The 18 T cell receptor beta chains in this list originate from one sample, sequenced in a study of response to subunit inactivated influenza vaccine. In TCRdb, the RT-PCR reads were re-called with MiXCR into one record per CDR3 protein. Among approximately 520,000 distinct CDR3 sequences listed, about 17% were seen once. The sample consisted of CD4+ T cells sorted from PBMCs, taken roughly 24 months after vaccination. The receptors shown here come from a man between 50 and 75 years old who received an inactivated influenza vaccine.

This clonotype was seen many times. This rearrangement joins TRBV20-1 to TRBJ2-7, with TRBD1 identical over 7 bases. V dropped 3 bases and J dropped 3; count of bases not matched to a gene: 8. Germline V gives CDR1 DFQATT, CDR2 SNEGSKA (reference sequence). This CDR3 region has 14 residues. The CDR3 spells CSARGDSEFYEQYF. CDR3 bases: TGCAGTGCTAGGGGGGACAGTGAGTTCTACGAGCAGTACTTC.

This clonotype was observed many times. V is TRBV28 and J is TRBJ1-2; D unresolved. V lost 4 bases and J 7 bases, leaving 19 bases between the germline ends. The CDR3 covers 15 residues. Germline values: CDR1 MDHEN, CDR2 SYDVKM. CDR3 protein: CASSSRTGLIGGYTF. CDR3 sequence (DNA): TGTGCCAGCAGTTCCAGGACCGGACTGATTGGTGGCTACACCTTC.

The rearrangement joins TRBV3-1 to TRBJ1-2; D unresolved. V was trimmed by 4 bases and J by 2 bases, leaving 8 bases between them. Germline lookup yields CDR1 LGHDT and CDR2 YNNKEL (reference sequence). CDR3 size: 13 residues. Written as DNA, the CDR3 is TGTGCCAGCAGCCGAACTCGAAACTATGGCTACACCTTC. This translates into CASSRTRNYGYTF.

A few counts support this clonotype. The chain is built from TRBV5-1 and TRBJ2-6; the D is unclear. With 5 bases removed from V and 0 bases from J, the gap between germline ends came to 6 bases. The CDR3 spans 14 residues. CDR1 is SGHRS and CDR2 is YFSETQ in the germline V gene. Here the CDR3 reads CASSGVSGANVLTF. Written as DNA, the CDR3 is TGCGCCAGCAGTGGGGTCTCTGGGGCCAACGTCCTGACTTTC.

This clonotype appeared many times. J is TRBJ2-7 and V is TRBV18; no firm D call. CDR1 and CDR2 from the germline V gene are KGHSH and LQKENI. The CDR3 loop spans 14 amino acids. The ends were cut back, 2 bases at V and 3 bases at J, with 11 bases in the middle. CDR3 bases: TGTGCCAGCTCACCAATGGCTATCGACTACGAGCAGTACTTC. This sequence encodes CASSPMAIDYEQYF. Filled out from reference TRBV18 and TRBJ2-7, the complete variable domain reads NAGVMQNPRHLVRRRGQEARLRCSPMKGHSHVYWYRQLPEEGLKFMVYLQKENIIDESGMPKERFSAEFPKEGPSILRIQQVVRGDSAAYFCASSPMAIDYEQYFGPGTRLTVT.

The V call is TRBV27, the J call TRBJ1-1; tentatively, D is TRBD1 (5 bases). V lost 8 bases and J lost 1, with 20 bases in between. Per germline, CDR1 MNHEY and CDR2 SMNVEV (reference sequence). The CDR3 loop spans 16 amino acids. The CDR3 bases are TGTGCCAGCTGGGGGGAGGGTTATTCGGCGAACACTGAAGCTTTCTTT. This translates into CASWGEGYSANTEAFF.

This clonotype was picked up a small number of times. The chain couples TRBV29-1 to TRBJ2-1; 11 positions agree with TRBD2. The CDR3 is 16 amino acids. Trimming at V came to 2 bases and at J to 0 bases, leaving 3 bases not matched to a gene. Germline CDR1 is SQVTM and CDR2 is ANQGSEA. The CDR3 region has the DNA TGCAGCGTTGAACCGGGACTAGCGGACTCCTACAATGAGCAGTTCTTC. Protein sequence: CSVEPGLADSYNEQFF.

V is TRBV11-2 and J is TRBJ1-2; D might be TRBD1 (6 bases). Trimming cost V 4 bases and J 4 bases, with 13 bases left between them. CDR1 and CDR2 from the germline V gene are SGHAT and FQNNGV. The CDR3 runs 14 residues. The CDR3 nucleotides read TGTGCCAGCAGCTACAACAGGGTCACCTATGGCTACACCTTC. It specifies CASSYNRVTYGYTF.

The V gene is TRBV29-1, the J gene TRBJ2-3; 7 positions match TRBD1. V lost 6 bases and J lost 2; bases outside the gene matches: 8. The CDR3 covers 14 residues. Germline CDR1 is SQVTM and CDR2 is ANQGSEA. The CDR3 coding sequence is TGCAGCGTAAAAGGGGGCTTTAACACAGATACGCAGTATTTT. It is translated as CSVKGGFNTDTQYF.

This clonotype has just a few counts. The CDR3 region is CASSVGAGGRGNEQFF. The CDR3 bases are TGTGCCAGCAGCGTAGGAGCGGGGGGGCGGGGAAATGAGCAGTTCTTC. The rearrangement joins TRBV9 to TRBJ2-1; 10 bases fit TRBD2. Germline V gene data show CDR1 as SGDLS and CDR2 as YYNGEE. The CDR3 sequence is 16 residues long. V gave up 0 bases and J gave up 7 bases; unmatched junction bases: 7. Combining the CDR3 with reference TRBV9 and TRBJ2-1 gives the whole variable domain DSGVTQTPKHLITATGQRVTLRCSPRSGDLSVYWYQQSLDQGLQFLIQYYNGEERAKGNILERFSAQQFPDLHSELNLSSLELGDSALYFCASSVGAGGRGNEQFFGPGTRLTVL.

V gene TRBV29-1 combines with J gene TRBJ2-3; D may be TRBD2 (6 bases). This CDR3 has 13 amino acids. Germline CDR1 is SQVTM and CDR2 is ANQGSEA. V lost 7 bases to trimming and J lost 5 bases, with 16 bases between them. The DNA of the CDR3 is TGCAGCGCCAGGAGGGCGGAGATAGATACGCAGTATTTT. It encodes CSARRAEIDTQYF.

This clonotype was recorded at least ten times. The V call is TRBV4-3, the J call TRBJ1-2; tentative D call: TRBD1 (5 bases). Trimming stripped 1 base from V and 10 bases from J, with 13 bases between. The CDR3 has 13 amino acids. CDR1 is LGHNA and CDR2 is YSLEER in the germline V gene. The CDR3 nucleotides are TGCGCCAGCAGCCAAGGAGAAGGGGCGTACTACACCTTC. Its protein product is CASSQGEGAYYTF.

The chain has TRBV12-3 or TRBV12-4 and TRBJ2-7; 15 nucleotides agree with TRBD2. This CDR3 region has 17 residues. V lost 2 bases, J lost 4 bases, and 6 bases stayed unmatched. CDR3 in amino acids: CASSLFRTSGRGYEQYF. CDR3 nucleotides: TGTGCCAGCAGTTTATTCCGGACTAGCGGGAGGGGTTACGAGCAGTACTTC.

V gene TRBV7-8 combines with J gene TRBJ2-7; no reliable D call. This CDR3 region has 13 residues. Trimming shortened V by 5 bases and J by 9 bases, and 17 bases separated the two germline ends. CDR1 and CDR2 (germline): SGHVS, FQNEAQ. CDR3 sequence reads: CASSTQERLGQYF. DNA of the CDR3: TGTGCCAGCAGCACCCAAGAGCGTTTAGGGCAGTACTTC.

The rearrangement uses TRBV5-4 and TRBJ2-3; 11 bases align to TRBD2. The V gene end was trimmed by 3 bases and the J gene end by 2 bases; junction bases not matched to a gene: 5. This CDR3 comprises 16 residues. The germline V gene encodes CDR1 SGHNT and CDR2 YYREEE (reference sequence). DNA for the CDR3: TGTGCCAGCAGCTCTCGACTAGCGGGGCCCACAGATACGCAGTATTTT. Its protein is CASSSRLAGPTDTQYF. Full variable domain (remainder filled in from reference TRBV5-4 and TRBJ2-3): ETGVTQSPTHLIKTRGQQVTLRCSSQSGHNTVSWYQQALGQGPQFIFQYYREEENGRGNFPPRFSGLQFPNYSSELNVNALELDDSALYLCASSSRLAGPTDTQYFGPGTRLTVL.

This clonotype occurred a few times. V gene TRBV10-2 combines with J gene TRBJ1-4; no reliable D call. The CDR3 runs to 14 residues. V gave up 2 bases and J gave up 3 bases, with 7 bases separating them. Germline CDR1 reads WSHSY; CDR2 reads SAAADI. CDR3 amino acids: CASSELTANEKLFF. The CDR3 nucleotides read TGCGCCAGCAGTGAGCTTACTGCTAATGAAAAACTGTTTTTT.

The J gene is TRBJ2-1, the V gene TRBV20-1, with 9 bases identical to TRBD2. Germline V gene lookup returns CDR1 DFQATT and CDR2 SNEGSKA (reference sequence). The CDR3 extends over 15 amino acids. V lost 3 bases to trimming and J lost 3 bases; unmatched junction nucleotides: 6. The CDR3 region is CSARPLAGFYNEQFF. DNA of the CDR3: TGCAGTGCTAGGCCTCTAGCGGGATTCTACAATGAGCAGTTCTTC.

This clonotype occurred a few times. The rearrangement links TRBV4-2 to TRBJ1-6, with TRBD1 as a possible D gene (5 bases). With 7 bases removed from V and 0 bases from J, the gap between germline ends came to 22 bases. In germline, CDR1 is LGHNA, CDR2 YNFKEQ. The CDR3 is 19 amino acids. The DNA for the CDR3 is TGTGCCAGCAACACCCACATCGGGGAGGGGAGCTCCTATAATTCACCCCTCCACTTT. This encodes CASNTHIGEGSSYNSPLHF.